These T cell receptor beta chains were read from a single sample in a study of T cells in Graves' hyperthyroidism and ophthalmopathy. TCRdb called the multiplex PCR reads again in MiXCR, with one record for every CDR3 protein. The sample has a few hundred thousand distinct CDR3 sequences, less than 25% seen once. The sample was blood. The receptor set was obtained from a man in his late teens or twenties with Graves' hyperthyroidism. Both conserved end residues are part of each CDR3. The order of the fields is D gene, V gene, clone size, J gene, CDR3 DNA, CDR3 protein. D genes are given only for firm matches. Clone sizes are given selectively: once, few, many, or a class where the clone is expanded.

D: TRBD1
V: TRBV28
size: many
J: TRBJ2-7
DNA: TGTGCCAGCAGTAGGGACAGGGGGCGCGGGGAGCAGTACTTC
CDR3: CASSRDRGRGEQYF

D: .
V: TRBV11-2
size: many
J: TRBJ2-2
DNA: TGTGCCAGCAGCTTAGTGATGGGCATGGCGGCGAACACCGGGGAGCTGTTTTTT
CDR3: CASSLVMGMAANTGELFF

D: TRBD1
V: TRBV30
size: many
J: TRBJ2-7
DNA: TGTGCCTGGAGTGTTCCCGGACAGGCCTACGAGCAGTACTTC
CDR3: CAWSVPGQAYEQYF

D: .
V: TRBV2
size: many
J: TRBJ2-5
DNA: TGTGCCAGCAGTGGAGGCAGGGCCTACGGAGAGACCCAGTACTTC
CDR3: CASSGGRAYGETQYF

D: .
V: TRBV5-1
size: .
J: TRBJ1-3
DNA: TGCGCCAGCAGCTTGGAGGGTTACGGAAACACCATATATTTT
CDR3: CASSLEGYGNTIYF

D: .
V: TRBV20-1
size: many
J: TRBJ1-1
DNA: TGCAGTGCTAGAGCGGGAGGGAGGATGAGGGGGGCTGAAGCTTTCTTT
CDR3: CSARAGGRMRGAEAFF

D: TRBD1
V: TRBV11-2
size: many
J: TRBJ2-7
DNA: TGTGCCAGCAGCCCCGGACAGGGGAGAGAGCAGTACTTC
CDR3: CASSPGQGREQYF

D: .
V: TRBV4-1
size: many
J: TRBJ1-1
DNA: TGCGCCAGCAGATACCTGGGGAGGAGGAACACTGAAGCTTTCTTT
CDR3: CASRYLGRRNTEAFF

D: .
V: TRBV6-1
size: many
J: TRBJ1-1
DNA: TGTGCCAGCCAGGACAGCACTGAAGCTTTCTTT
CDR3: CASQDSTEAFF

D: TRBD1
V: TRBV12-3/TRBV12-4
size: many
J: TRBJ2-5
DNA: TGTGCCAGCAGTTACGGACAGGGGGCCCTCCAAGAGACCCAGTACTTC
CDR3: CASSYGQGALQETQYF

D: .
V: TRBV6-2/TRBV6-3
size: .
J: TRBJ2-7
DNA: TGTGCCAGCAGCTCAGGGGGAGCCGGGGGCGAGCAGTACTTC
CDR3: CASSSGGAGGEQYF

D: .
V: TRBV2
size: many
J: TRBJ1-1
DNA: TGTGCCAGCAGTGAAGAGCCCAGTATGAACACTGAAGCTTTCTTT
CDR3: CASSEEPSMNTEAFF

D: TRBD2
V: TRBV28
size: many
J: TRBJ2-2
DNA: TGTGCCAGCAGTTATGAGCGGGGGAACACCGGGGAGCTGTTTTTT
CDR3: CASSYERGNTGELFF

D: .
V: TRBV6-1
size: many
J: TRBJ2-4
DNA: TGTGCCATTGGCACGGCCAAAAACATTCAGTACTTC
CDR3: CAIGTAKNIQYF

D: TRBD1
V: TRBV12-3/TRBV12-4
size: many
J: TRBJ1-5
DNA: TGTGCCAGCAGGCTGACAGGGTACAATCAGCCCCAGCATTTT
CDR3: CASRLTGYNQPQHF

D: .
V: TRBV6-1
size: many
J: TRBJ2-7
DNA: TGTGCCAGCAGTGAAGAGGGTCCCGCGAGCACCTACGAGCAGTACTTC
CDR3: CASSEEGPASTYEQYF

D: .
V: TRBV20-1
size: few
J: TRBJ2-5
DNA: TGCAGTGCTAGACTGGGACCCCAAGAGACCCAGTACTTC
CDR3: CSARLGPQETQYF

D: .
V: TRBV3-1
size: .
J: TRBJ1-2
DNA: TGTGCCAGCAGCCAACCCGGGAGTGAACACCGTGGCTACACCTTC
CDR3: CASSQPGSEHRGYTF

D: .
V: TRBV5-1
size: .
J: TRBJ1-1
DNA: TGCTCCAGCAGGCCCATGGGGGGCACTGAAGCTTTCTTT
CDR3: CSSRPMGGTEAFF

D: .
V: TRBV12-3/TRBV12-4
size: many
J: TRBJ1-5
DNA: TGTGCCAGCAGCCTAGGGCCCCCGGGACTCCAGCCCCAGCATTTT
CDR3: CASSLGPPGLQPQHF

D: .
V: TRBV6-7
size: few
J: TRBJ1-1
DNA: TGTGCCAGCAGCTTCGCTACCCCAGACGCCGGAACTGGAGCTTTCTTT
CDR3: CASSFATPDAGTGAFF

D: TRBD1
V: TRBV9
size: many
J: TRBJ2-7
DNA: TGTGCCAGCAGCCCTGGGCCAGGGGGCGACGAGCAGTACTTC
CDR3: CASSPGPGGDEQYF

D: TRBD1
V: TRBV10-3
size: many
J: TRBJ1-1
DNA: TGTGCCATCAGGACAGGGGGCGCGGGGGACACTGAAGCTTTCTTT
CDR3: CAIRTGGAGDTEAFF

D: .
V: TRBV5-1
size: many
J: TRBJ2-7
DNA: TGCGCCAGCAGCTTGGAACAGAGCTTCGAGCAGTACTTC
CDR3: CASSLEQSFEQYF

D: TRBD1
V: TRBV28
size: .
J: TRBJ1-1
DNA: TGTGCCAGCACCTGGGACAGAGAAGCTTTCTTT
CDR3: CASTWDREAFF